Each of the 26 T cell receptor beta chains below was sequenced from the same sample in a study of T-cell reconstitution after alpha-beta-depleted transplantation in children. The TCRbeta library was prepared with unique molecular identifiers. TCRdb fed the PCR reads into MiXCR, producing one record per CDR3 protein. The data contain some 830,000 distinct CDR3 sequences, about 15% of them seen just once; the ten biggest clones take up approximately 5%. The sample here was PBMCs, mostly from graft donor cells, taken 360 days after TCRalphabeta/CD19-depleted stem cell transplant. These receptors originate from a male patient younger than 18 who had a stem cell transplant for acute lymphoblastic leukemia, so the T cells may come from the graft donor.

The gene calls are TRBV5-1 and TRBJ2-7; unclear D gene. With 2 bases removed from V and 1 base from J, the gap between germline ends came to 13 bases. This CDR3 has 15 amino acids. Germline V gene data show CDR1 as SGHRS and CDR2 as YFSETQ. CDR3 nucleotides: TGCGCCAGCAGCTTTGGAACGGTGGATTCCTACGAGCAGTACTTC. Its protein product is CASSFGTVDSYEQYF. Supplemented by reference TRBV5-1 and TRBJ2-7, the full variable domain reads KAGVTQTPRYLIKTRGQQVTLSCSPISGHRSVSWYQQTPGQGLQFLFEYFSETQRNKGNFPGRFSGRQFSNSRSEMNVSTLELGDSALYLCASSFGTVDSYEQYFGPGTRLTVT.

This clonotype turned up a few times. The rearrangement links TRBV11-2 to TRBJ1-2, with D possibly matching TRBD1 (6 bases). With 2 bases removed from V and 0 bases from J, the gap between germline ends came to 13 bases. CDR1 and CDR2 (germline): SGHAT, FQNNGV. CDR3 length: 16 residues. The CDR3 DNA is TGTGCCAGCAGCTTATATGAGACAGGTCCTAACTATGGCTACACCTTC. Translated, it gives CASSLYETGPNYGYTF.

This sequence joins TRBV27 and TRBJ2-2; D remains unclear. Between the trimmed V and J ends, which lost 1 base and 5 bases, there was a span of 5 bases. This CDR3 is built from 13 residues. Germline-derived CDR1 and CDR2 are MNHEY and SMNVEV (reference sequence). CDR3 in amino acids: CASSLYRTGELFF. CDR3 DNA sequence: TGTGCCAGCAGTTTATACAGAACCGGGGAGCTGTTTTTT.

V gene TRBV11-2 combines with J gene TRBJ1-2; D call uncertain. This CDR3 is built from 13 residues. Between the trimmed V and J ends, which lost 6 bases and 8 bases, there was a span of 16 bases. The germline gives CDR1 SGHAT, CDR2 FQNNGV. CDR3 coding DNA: TGTGCCAGCAGATTAACAGCTGGGGAAGGCTACACCTTC. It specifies CASRLTAGEGYTF.

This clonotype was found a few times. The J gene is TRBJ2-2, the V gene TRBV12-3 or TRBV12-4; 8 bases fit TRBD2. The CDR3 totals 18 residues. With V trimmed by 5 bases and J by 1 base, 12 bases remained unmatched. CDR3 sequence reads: CASSPLWVAGKNTGELFF. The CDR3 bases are TGTGCCAGCAGTCCCCTCTGGGTAGCGGGGAAGAACACCGGGGAGCTGTTTTTT.

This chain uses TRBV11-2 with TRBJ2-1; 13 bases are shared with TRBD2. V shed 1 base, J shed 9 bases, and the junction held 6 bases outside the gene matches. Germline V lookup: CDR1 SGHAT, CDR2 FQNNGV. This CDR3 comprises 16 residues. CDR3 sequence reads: CASSLGTSGSLGEQFF. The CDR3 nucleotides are TGTGCCAGCAGCTTAGGGACTAGCGGGAGTCTCGGTGAGCAGTTCTTC.

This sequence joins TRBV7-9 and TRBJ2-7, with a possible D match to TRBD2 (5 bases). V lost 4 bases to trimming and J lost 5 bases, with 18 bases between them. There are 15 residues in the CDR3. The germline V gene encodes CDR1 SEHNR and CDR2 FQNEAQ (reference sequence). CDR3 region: CASSSTGSALHEQYF. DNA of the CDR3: TGTGCCAGCAGCTCCACGGGATCCGCCCTACACGAGCAGTACTTC.

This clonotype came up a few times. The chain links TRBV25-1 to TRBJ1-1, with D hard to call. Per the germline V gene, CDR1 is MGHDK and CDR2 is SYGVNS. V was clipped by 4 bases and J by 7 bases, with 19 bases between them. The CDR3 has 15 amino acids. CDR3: CASSVTAEAIGEAFF. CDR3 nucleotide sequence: TGTGCCAGCAGTGTCACCGCGGAGGCAATCGGTGAAGCTTTCTTT.

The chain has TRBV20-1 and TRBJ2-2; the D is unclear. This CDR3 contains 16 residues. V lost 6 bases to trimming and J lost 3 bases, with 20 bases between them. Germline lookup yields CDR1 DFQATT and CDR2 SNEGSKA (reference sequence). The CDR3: CSASPRVAAYTGELFF. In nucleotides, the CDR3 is TGCAGTGCCTCCCCCCGGGTGGCTGCGTACACCGGGGAGCTGTTTTTT.

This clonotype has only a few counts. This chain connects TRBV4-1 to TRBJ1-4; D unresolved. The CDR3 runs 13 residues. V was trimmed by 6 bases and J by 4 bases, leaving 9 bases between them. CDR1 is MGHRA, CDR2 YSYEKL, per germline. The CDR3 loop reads CASRRPFNEKLFF. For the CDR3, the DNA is TGCGCCAGCAGAAGACCCTTTAATGAAAAACTGTTTTTT.

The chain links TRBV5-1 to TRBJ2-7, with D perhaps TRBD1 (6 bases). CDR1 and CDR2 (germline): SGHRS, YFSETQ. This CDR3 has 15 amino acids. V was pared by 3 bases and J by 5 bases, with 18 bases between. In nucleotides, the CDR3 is TGCGCCAGCAGCTCGCCGGGACATGTAAAGGACGAGCAGTACTTC. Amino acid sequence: CASSSPGHVKDEQYF. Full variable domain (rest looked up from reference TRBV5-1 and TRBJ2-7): KAGVTQTPRYLIKTRGQQVTLSCSPISGHRSVSWYQQTPGQGLQFLFEYFSETQRNKGNFPGRFSGRQFSNSRSEMNVSTLELGDSALYLCASSSPGHVKDEQYFGPGTRLTVT.

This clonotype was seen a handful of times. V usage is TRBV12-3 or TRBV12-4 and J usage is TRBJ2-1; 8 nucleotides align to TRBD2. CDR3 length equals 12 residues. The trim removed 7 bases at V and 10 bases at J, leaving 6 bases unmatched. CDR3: CASTGLAGEQFF. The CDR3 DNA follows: TGTGCCAGCACCGGACTAGCAGGGGAGCAGTTCTTC.

CDR3: CASSFGGNSYEQYF. In DNA, the CDR3 is TGTGCCAGCAGTTTCGGGGGGAACTCCTACGAGCAGTACTTC. The chain joins TRBV12-3 or TRBV12-4 to TRBJ2-7; 7 bases line up with TRBD2. The CDR3 is 14 amino acids. The V segment lost 3 bases and the J segment 0 bases; nucleotides outside the gene matches: 2.

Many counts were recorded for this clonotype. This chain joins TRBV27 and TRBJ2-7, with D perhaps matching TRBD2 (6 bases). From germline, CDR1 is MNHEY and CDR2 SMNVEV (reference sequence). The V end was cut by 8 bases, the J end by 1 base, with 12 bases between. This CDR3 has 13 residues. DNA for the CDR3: TGTGCCAGCGGAAGCGGGTCTTCCTACGAGCAGTACTTC. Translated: CASGSGSSYEQYF.

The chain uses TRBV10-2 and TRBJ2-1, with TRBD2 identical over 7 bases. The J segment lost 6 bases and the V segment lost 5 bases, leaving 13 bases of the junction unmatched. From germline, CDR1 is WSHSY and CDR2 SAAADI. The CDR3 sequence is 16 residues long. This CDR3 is CASSRDWTSDINEQFF. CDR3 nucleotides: TGCGCCAGCAGTCGAGATTGGACTAGTGATATCAATGAGCAGTTCTTC.

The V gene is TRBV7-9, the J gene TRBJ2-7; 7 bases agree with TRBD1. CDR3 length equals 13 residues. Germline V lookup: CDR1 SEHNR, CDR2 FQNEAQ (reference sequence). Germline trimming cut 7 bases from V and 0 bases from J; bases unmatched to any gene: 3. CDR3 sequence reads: CASTSGGSYEQYF. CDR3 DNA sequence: TGTGCCAGCACATCAGGGGGCTCCTACGAGCAGTACTTC.

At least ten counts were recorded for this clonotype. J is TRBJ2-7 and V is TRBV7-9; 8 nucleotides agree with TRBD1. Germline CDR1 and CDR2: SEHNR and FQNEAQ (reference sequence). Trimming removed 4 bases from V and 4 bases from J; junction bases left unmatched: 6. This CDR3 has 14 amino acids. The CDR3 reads CASSSRDRRYEQYF. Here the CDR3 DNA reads TGTGCCAGCAGCTCTCGGGACAGGAGGTACGAGCAGTACTTC.

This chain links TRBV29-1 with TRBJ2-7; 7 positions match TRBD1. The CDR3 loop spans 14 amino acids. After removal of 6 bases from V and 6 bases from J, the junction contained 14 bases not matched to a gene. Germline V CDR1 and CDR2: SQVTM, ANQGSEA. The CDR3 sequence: CSVATGDSIGEQYF. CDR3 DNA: TGCAGCGTGGCCACAGGGGACAGTATCGGCGAGCAGTACTTC.

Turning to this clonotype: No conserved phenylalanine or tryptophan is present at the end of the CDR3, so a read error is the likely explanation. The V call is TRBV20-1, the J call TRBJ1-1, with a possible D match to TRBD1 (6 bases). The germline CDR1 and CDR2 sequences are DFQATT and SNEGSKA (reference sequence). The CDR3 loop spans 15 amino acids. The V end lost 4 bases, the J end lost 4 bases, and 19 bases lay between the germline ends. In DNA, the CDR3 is TGCAGTGCTACTATACCAGGGGCCTTGAGCACTGAAGCTTTCTGT. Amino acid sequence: CSATIPGALSTEAFC.

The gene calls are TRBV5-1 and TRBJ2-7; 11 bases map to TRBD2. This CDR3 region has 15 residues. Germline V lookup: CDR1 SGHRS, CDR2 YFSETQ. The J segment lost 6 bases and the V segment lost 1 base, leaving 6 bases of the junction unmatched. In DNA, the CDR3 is TGCGCCAGCAGCTTGATTGGCCTAGCGGGAGGCGAGCAGTACTTC. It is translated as CASSLIGLAGGEQYF.

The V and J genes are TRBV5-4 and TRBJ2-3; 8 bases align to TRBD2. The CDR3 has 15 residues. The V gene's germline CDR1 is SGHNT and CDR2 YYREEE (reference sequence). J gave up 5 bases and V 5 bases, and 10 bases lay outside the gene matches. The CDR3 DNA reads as TGTGCCAGCAGAACAATCGGGAGGGCCCTAGATACGCAGTATTTT. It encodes CASRTIGRALDTQYF. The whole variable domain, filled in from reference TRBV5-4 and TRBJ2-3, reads ETGVTQSPTHLIKTRGQQVTLRCSSQSGHNTVSWYQQALGQGPQFIFQYYREEENGRGNFPPRFSGLQFPNYSSELNVNALELDDSALYLCASRTIGRALDTQYFGPGTRLTVL.

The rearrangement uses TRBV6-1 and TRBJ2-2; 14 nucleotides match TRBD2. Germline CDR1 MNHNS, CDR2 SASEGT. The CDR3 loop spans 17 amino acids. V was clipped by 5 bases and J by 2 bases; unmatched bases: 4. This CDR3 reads CASSRGLAGDNTGELFF. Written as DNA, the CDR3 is TGTGCCAGCAGTCGGGGACTAGCGGGAGACAACACCGGGGAGCTGTTTTTT.

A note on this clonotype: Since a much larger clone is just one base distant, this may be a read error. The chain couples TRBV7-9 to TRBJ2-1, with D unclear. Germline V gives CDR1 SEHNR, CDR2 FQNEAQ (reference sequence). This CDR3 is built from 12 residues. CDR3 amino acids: CACSPQYHEQFF. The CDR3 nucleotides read TGTGCCTGCAGTCCTCAGTACCATGAGCAGTTCTTC.

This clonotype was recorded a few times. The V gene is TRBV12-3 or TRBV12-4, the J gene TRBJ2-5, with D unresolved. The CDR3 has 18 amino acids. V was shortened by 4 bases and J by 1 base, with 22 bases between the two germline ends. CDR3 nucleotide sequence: TGTGCCAGCAGTTCAACACTTACTAAGGCCTACCCCCAAGAGACCCAGTACTTC. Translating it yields CASSSTLTKAYPQETQYF.

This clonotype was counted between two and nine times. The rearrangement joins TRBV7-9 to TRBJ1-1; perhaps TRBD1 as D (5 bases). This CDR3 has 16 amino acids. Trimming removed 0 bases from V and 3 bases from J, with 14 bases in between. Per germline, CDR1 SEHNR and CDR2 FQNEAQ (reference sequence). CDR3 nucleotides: TGTGCCAGCAGCTTAGCGGCCGGGACGCCGGACACTGAAGCTTTCTTT. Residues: CASSLAAGTPDTEAFF.

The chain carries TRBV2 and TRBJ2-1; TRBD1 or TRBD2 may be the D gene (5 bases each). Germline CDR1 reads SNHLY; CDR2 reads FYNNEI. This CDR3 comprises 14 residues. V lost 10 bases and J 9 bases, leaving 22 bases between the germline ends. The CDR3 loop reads CATTSGTSGFEQFF. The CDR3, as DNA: TGTGCCACCACCTCCGGGACCTCAGGCTTTGAGCAGTTCTTC.